The rows below give T cell receptor beta chains drawn from one sample of a study of blood T cell repertoires in COVID-19. Generated by immunoSEQ multiplex PCR, the TCRdb table keeps only in-frame clones and is missing some. The sample lists 200,000 to 250,000 clones; roughly 80% were seen once. The specimen was peripheral blood. The receptor set was obtained from a woman under 30 with acute or convalescent COVID-19. CDR3s include the opening cysteine and the closing phenylalanine or tryptophan. A D gene is named only where the DNA matches it firmly. The listing skips clone size in some rows; elsewhere it reads once, few, many or a size class.

d_call,clone_size,v_call,j_call,cdr3_nt,cdr3_aa
NA,NA,TRBV19,TRBJ1-2,TGTGCCAGTAGTATATCGACAGCCAATCATAACTATGGCTACACCTTC,CASSISTANHNYGYTF
TRBD1,once,TRBV18,TRBJ1-3,TGTGCCAGCTCAACCGTGACAGGGGGCTCTGGAAACACCATATATTTT,CASSTVTGGSGNTIYF
TRBD2,NA,TRBV4-1,TRBJ2-3,TGCGCCAGCAGTCAGGGACTAGCGGGCACAGATACGCAGTATTTT,CASSQGLAGTDTQYF
TRBD1,few,TRBV7-8,TRBJ2-1,TGTGCCAGCAGTCTGCGCGCAGGGGGTGTCTACAATGAGCAGTTCTTC,CASSLRAGGVYNEQFF
TRBD1,NA,TRBV7-9,TRBJ1-6,TGTGCCAGCAGCCCACGCGATGACAGGGAGAATTCACCCCTCCACTTT,CASSPRDDRENSPLHF
NA,NA,TRBV2,TRBJ2-7,TGTGCCAGCAGTGAGAGACAGGTCCCAACCTACGAGCAGTACTTC,CASSERQVPTYEQYF
NA,few,TRBV7-9,TRBJ1-2,TGTGCCAGCACCGGACTCTTGCCGGGTGGCTACACCTTC,CASTGLLPGGYTF
NA,NA,TRBV11-2,TRBJ1-5,TGTGCCAGCAGCTTAGGCAGGGCCAGTAGCAATCAGCCCCAGCATTTT,CASSLGRASSNQPQHF
TRBD2,NA,TRBV29-1,TRBJ2-1,TGCAGCGTTCTTCGTCTAGCGGGAGCCAATGAGCAGTTCTTC,CSVLRLAGANEQFF
NA,NA,TRBV5-4,TRBJ2-2,TGTGCCAGCAGTTTCGGACAGCTTAACACCGGGGAGCTGTTTTTT,CASSFGQLNTGELFF
NA,many,TRBV28,TRBJ1-5,TGTGCCAGCAGTTTTGCAGGGGAAGGACAGCCCCAGCATTTT,CASSFAGEGQPQHF
TRBD1,NA,TRBV7-9,TRBJ1-6,TGTGCCAGCAGCTTAGGGACAGGGGTGGATTCACCCCTCCACTTT,CASSLGTGVDSPLHF
TRBD1,NA,TRBV5-5,TRBJ2-5,TGTGCCAGCAGCTTAAGCCGGGACAGGGGCGGCGAGACCCAGTACTTC,CASSLSRDRGGETQYF
NA,once,TRBV29-1,TRBJ1-2,TGCAGCGTTGTTGGGTCTGGGACTTACGGCTACACCTTC,CSVVGSGTYGYTF
NA,many,TRBV19,TRBJ1-5,TGTGCCAGTAGCCACATGACACCTAACGATCAGCCCCAGCATTTT,CASSHMTPNDQPQHF
TRBD2,NA,TRBV10-2,TRBJ2-1,TGCGCCAGCGGGGAGACTAGCGGGTACAATGAGCAGTTCTTC,CASGETSGYNEQFF
TRBD1,NA,TRBV6-6,TRBJ2-7,TGTGCCAGCAGTTGGGACAGGGTGTCGGAGCAGTACTTC,CASSWDRVSEQYF
TRBD2,once,TRBV6-2/TRBV6-3,TRBJ2-5,TGTGCCAGCAGTTACTCGTGGCACGTAGCGGGCCTCCAAGAGACCCAGTACTTC,CASSYSWHVAGLQETQYF
NA,once,TRBV10-2,TRBJ2-1,TGCGCCAGCAGTAAGCGACCCGCCGATGAGCAGTTCTTC,CASSKRPADEQFF
NA,NA,TRBV5-5,TRBJ2-2,TGTGCCAGCAGCACCCACACAGGAATTAACACCGGGGAGCTGTTTTTT,CASSTHTGINTGELFF
TRBD2,NA,TRBV4-3,TRBJ2-7,TGCGCCAGCAGCCGGACTAGCGGGTACGAGCAGTACTTC,CASSRTSGYEQYF
NA,NA,TRBV5-1,TRBJ2-1,TGCGCCAGCAGCCCCGGAAGGGGTGGAAATGAGCAGTTCTTC,CASSPGRGGNEQFF
TRBD2,NA,TRBV4-1,TRBJ2-7,TGCGCCAGCAGCCAAGATCATGAGCGGGAGCGCGCTTACGAGCAGTACTTC,CASSQDHERERAYEQYF
NA,NA,TRBV6-5,TRBJ1-3,TGTGCCAGCGTCGTTTCTGCCGGTGGAAACACCATATATTTT,CASVVSAGGNTIYF
TRBD1,NA,TRBV9,TRBJ1-1,TGTGCCAGCAGCGAGGGGGGACAGGGAATGGCGGACACTGAAGCTTTCTTT,CASSEGGQGMADTEAFF
NA,NA,TRBV6-5,TRBJ2-4,TGTGCCAGCAATCGACTAGTCGGGCCCCAGTACTTC,CASNRLVGPQYF
TRBD1,NA,TRBV28,TRBJ2-5,TGTGCCAGCAGCCCCGGACAGGGGGCTTGGGAGACCCAGTACTTC,CASSPGQGAWETQYF
TRBD1,NA,TRBV7-6,TRBJ1-4,TGTGCCAGCAGCTTAGAATACTCAGGGGGTGAAAAACTGTTTTTT,CASSLEYSGGEKLFF
TRBD2,once,TRBV5-1,TRBJ2-7,TGCGCCAGCAGCTTGGTAGCGGGAGCTTTCGAGCAGTACTTC,CASSLVAGAFEQYF